These 4 T cell receptor beta chains came from one sample sequenced in a study of shared clonotypes between healthy human individuals. Method: immunoSEQ multiplex PCR; TCRdb's copy keeps in-frame clones and lacks some. The table has some 2.4 million clones, 93% seen once; the top ten hold roughly 0.39%. The sample comprised naive CD4+ T cells from PBMCs. Subset noted: CD45RA+ positively selected. All receptors derive from a man aged 18 to 30 in good health. Some clones in this sample may be carry-over from other donors' samples.

The chain uses TRBV7-2 and TRBJ1-3, with D hard to call. This CDR3 spans 13 amino acids. V dropped 0 bases and J dropped 4 bases, with 4 bases sitting between them. Per germline, CDR1 SGHTA and CDR2 FQGNSA. CDR3 DNA sequence: TGTGCCAGCAGCTTAGCTACCGGAAACACCATATATTTT. This translates into CASSLATGNTIYF.

This clone appeared once. The chain links TRBV7-3 to TRBJ2-1; D assignment may be TRBD1 or TRBD2 (6 bases each). Germline V gene data show CDR1 as SGHTA and CDR2 as FQGTGA. The CDR3 runs 16 residues. V was clipped by 1 base and J by 12 bases, with 22 bases between them. Here the CDR3 reads CASSLRGAGTPQGQFF. DNA for the CDR3: TGTGCCAGCAGCTTAAGGGGGGCCGGGACCCCACAGGGGCAGTTCTTC.

The chain combines TRBV5-6 with TRBJ2-7, with TRBD2 matching over 7 bases. Germline V lookup: CDR1 SGHDT, CDR2 YYEEEE. With 4 bases clipped from V and 4 bases from J, the junction kept 8 bases outside the gene matches. There are 14 residues in the CDR3. For the CDR3, the DNA is TGTGCCAGCAGCCGTGCGGGAGTGGGGTACGAGCAGTACTTC. This encodes CASSRAGVGYEQYF. Complete variable domain (other parts from reference TRBV5-6 and TRBJ2-7): DAGVTQSPTHLIKTRGQQVTLRCSPKSGHDTVSWYQQALGQGPQFIFQYYEEEERQRGNFPDRFSGHQFPNYSSELNVNALLLGDSALYLCASSRAGVGYEQYFGPGTRLTVT.

The chain has TRBV5-1 and TRBJ2-1; 12 nucleotides match TRBD2. CDR1 is SGHRS, CDR2 YFSETQ, per germline. J was trimmed by 8 bases and V by 2 bases; bases with no gene match: 5. The CDR3 has 15 residues. CDR3 amino acids: CASSLGLAGIDEQFF. The CDR3 bases are TGCGCCAGCAGCTTAGGACTAGCGGGAATCGATGAGCAGTTCTTC.